The 25 T cell receptor beta chains below all came from one sample that was sequenced in a study of cytomegalovirus exposure and HLA in healthy donors (dated by TCRdb to 2017 to 2019). Library prep was done by the immunoSEQ multiplex PCR assay. A mixture of 60 forward primers for TCR Vbeta segments and 13 reverse primers for TCR Jbeta segments was used in the multiplex PCR. Entries here come from immuneACCESS through TCRdb and include only in-frame sequences with V and J called. Some clones fail to appear in such tables; in the studies checked, an unresolved V gene covers under half of the shortfall, and the cause of the remainder is unknown. The sample contains around 200,000 clones, about 86% of them found a single time. Roughly 0.34% of the sample is taken by the ten largest. Sequences were obtained from PBMCs. The receptors here all came from a young woman in good health and CMV-seronegative.

Only one count was recorded for this clone. The rearrangement links TRBV29-1 to TRBJ2-1, with a weak D call TRBD1 (6 bases). The CDR3 loop spans 14 amino acids. Looked up from germline, CDR1 is SQVTM and CDR2 is ANQGSEA. Trimming pared 0 bases from V and 7 bases from J, leaving 13 bases between. For the CDR3, the DNA is TGCAGCGTTGAAGATTTGTCAGGGGCTAATGAGCAGTTCTTC. Encoded protein: CSVEDLSGANEQFF.

This clone showed up just once. The V call is TRBV5-8, the J call TRBJ2-7; tentatively, D is TRBD1 (6 bases). Germline CDR1 and CDR2: SGHTS and YDEGEE. Trimming cost V 4 bases and J 1 base, with 12 bases left between them. The CDR3 totals 14 residues. The CDR3 coding sequence is TGTGCCAGCAGCGACCGTCAGGGGTCCTACGAGCAGTACTTC. Translated, it gives CASSDRQGSYEQYF.

The chain recombines TRBV9 with TRBJ1-4, with D tentatively TRBD1 (5 bases). Germline CDR1 is SGDLS and CDR2 is YYNGEE. The CDR3 is 16 amino acids. The germline V and J ends were trimmed by 0 bases and 3 bases, with 12 bases remaining between them. CDR3 sequence: CASSVAGGRANEKLFF. The CDR3 DNA is TGTGCCAGCAGCGTAGCTGGGGGGAGAGCTAATGAAAAACTGTTTTTT.

This clone has just one count. The chain employs TRBV5-4 and TRBJ2-3, with 9 bases matching TRBD1. From germline, CDR1 is SGHNT and CDR2 YYREEE (reference sequence). The CDR3 extends over 14 amino acids. V was pared by 4 bases and J by 4 bases, with 4 bases of the junction left unmatched. CDR3 nucleotides: TGTGCCAGCAGCGGCGGACAGGGGTCAGATACGCAGTATTTT. Its protein product is CASSGGQGSDTQYF. Together with reference TRBV5-4 and TRBJ2-3, the CDR3 gives the full variable domain: ETGVTQSPTHLIKTRGQQVTLRCSSQSGHNTVSWYQQALGQGPQFIFQYYREEENGRGNFPPRFSGLQFPNYSSELNVNALELDDSALYLCASSGGQGSDTQYFGPGTRLTVL.

The chain carries TRBV28 and TRBJ2-7; D gene unclear. The CDR3 has 15 residues. The V gene lost 3 bases and the J gene lost 2 bases, with 14 bases spanning the gap. Germline V CDR1 and CDR2: MDHEN, SYDVKM. The CDR3 loop is CASSFPGQPTYEQYF. DNA of the CDR3: TGTGCCAGCAGTTTTCCAGGCCAACCCACCTACGAGCAGTACTTC.

The chain has TRBV10-3 and TRBJ1-6; D is undetermined. This CDR3 has 15 residues. Trimming took off 3 bases at V and 0 bases at J, with 6 bases between the two ends. CDR1 and CDR2 from the germline V gene are ENHRY and SYGVKD. The CDR3 loop is CAISDESSYNSPLHF. The CDR3 DNA sequence: TGTGCCATCAGTGACGAGAGCTCCTATAATTCACCCCTCCACTTT.

The chain links TRBV10-3 to TRBJ1-1, with 10 positions matching TRBD1. Germline V gene sequence: CDR1 ENHRY, CDR2 SYGVKD. CDR3 length: 12 residues. The junction had 6 bases not matched to a gene; V was cut back by 10 bases and J by 7 bases. CDR3 in DNA: TGTGCCACCCTGGACAGGGGGGATGAAGCTTTCTTT. Amino acids: CATLDRGDEAFF.

The chain has TRBV10-2 and TRBJ2-7; 9 nucleotides match TRBD2. There are 14 residues in the CDR3. Germline lookup yields CDR1 WSHSY and CDR2 SAAADI. J gave up 6 bases and V 6 bases, and 9 bases lay outside the gene matches. CDR3 sequence (DNA): TGCGCCAGCAGGAGCGGGAGGACTCTCGGCGAGCAGTACTTC. Translated: CASRSGRTLGEQYF.

This chain joins TRBV11-2 and TRBJ2-1, with 12 bases lining up with TRBD2. CDR1 SGHAT and CDR2 FQNNGV come from the germline V gene. The CDR3 loop spans 18 amino acids. The V segment lost 5 bases and the J segment 9 bases; nucleotides outside the gene matches: 17. CDR3 nucleotide sequence: TGTGCCAGCAGCACCCTAGCGGGGGGGTTTTGGGCGGCTGGTGAGCAGTTCTTC. This translates into CASSTLAGGFWAAGEQFF.

The chain carries TRBV10-3 and TRBJ1-2, with TRBD1 matching 7 bases. The junction had 5 bases not matched to a gene; V was cut back by 5 bases and J by 2 bases. Germline values: CDR1 ENHRY, CDR2 SYGVKD. The CDR3 runs 14 residues. Written as DNA, the CDR3 is TGTGCCATCAGTATCTCCAGGGGGAACTATGGCTACACCTTC. This encodes CAISISRGNYGYTF.

This clone is a singleton in its sample. The rearrangement links TRBV11-2 to TRBJ2-2; D remains ambiguous. The CDR3 is 15 residues long. V was shortened by 0 bases and J by 2 bases, with 7 bases between the two germline ends. Germline CDR1 and CDR2: SGHAT and FQNNGV. The CDR3 is CASSLDPLNTGELFF. CDR3 bases: TGTGCCAGCAGCTTAGATCCCCTAAACACCGGGGAGCTGTTTTTT.

This chain links TRBV9 with TRBJ2-3; 9 bases line up with TRBD2. The CDR3 loop spans 15 amino acids. J was trimmed by 1 base and V by 4 bases; bases with no gene match: 4. Germline V gives CDR1 SGDLS, CDR2 YYNGEE. CDR3 bases: TGTGCCAGCAGCCCCGTAGCGGGGGGCACAGATACGCAGTATTTT. This sequence encodes CASSPVAGGTDTQYF.

The rearrangement joins TRBV29-1 to TRBJ2-1; the match to TRBD2 covers 7 bases. Germline-derived CDR1 and CDR2 are SQVTM and ANQGSEA. The V and J ends lost 2 bases and 2 bases, in that order; junction bases with no gene match: 3. The CDR3 is 14 residues long. CDR3: CSVERLAAYNEQFF. In DNA, the CDR3 is TGCAGCGTTGAAAGGCTAGCGGCCTACAATGAGCAGTTCTTC.

This chain joins TRBV29-1 and TRBJ2-2; possibly TRBD1 for D (5 bases). Germline CDR1 SQVTM, CDR2 ANQGSEA. Trimming shortened V by 5 bases and J by 0 bases, and 7 bases separated the two germline ends. The CDR3 extends over 13 amino acids. The CDR3 is CSVRTPNTGELFF. DNA of the CDR3: TGCAGCGTTAGGACACCGAACACCGGGGAGCTGTTTTTT.

The chain carries TRBV18 and TRBJ1-1; a possible D gene is TRBD1 (5 bases). Trimming pared 6 bases from V and 6 bases from J, leaving 20 bases between. Germline V CDR1 and CDR2: KGHSH, LQKENI. The CDR3 sequence is 15 residues long. The chain's CDR3 is CASSPSVRADAEAFF. Written as DNA, the CDR3 is TGTGCCAGCTCCCCCTCGGTCAGGGCTGACGCTGAAGCTTTCTTT.

The J gene is TRBJ1-2, the V gene TRBV5-8; a possible D gene is TRBD1 (5 bases). Per germline, CDR1 SGHTS and CDR2 YDEGEE. V lost 0 bases, J lost 7 bases, and 10 bases lay in between. The CDR3 contains 13 residues. The CDR3 sequence: CASSLVRVAGYTF. DNA for the CDR3: TGTGCCAGCAGCTTGGTCAGGGTGGCTGGCTACACCTTC.

The chain joins TRBV11-2 to TRBJ1-6; TRBD1 might be the D (5 bases). The CDR3 length is 14 residues. V lost 4 bases, J lost 9 bases, and 13 bases lay in between. Germline CDR1 and CDR2: SGHAT and FQNNGV. DNA of the CDR3: TGTGCCAGCAGCTCCTCCAGGGAACCTTCACCCCTCCACTTT. It specifies CASSSSREPSPLHF.

The genes are TRBV6-6 and TRBJ1-2; D may be TRBD1 (5 bases). Germline V CDR1 and CDR2: MNHNY, SVGAGI (reference sequence). The CDR3 length is 12 residues. Trimming took off 7 bases at V and 8 bases at J, with 14 bases between the two ends. CDR3 amino acids: CASKNGHTGYTF. CDR3 DNA: TGTGCCAGCAAAAACGGACATACGGGCTACACCTTC.

This chain connects TRBV6-1 to TRBJ2-1; tentative D call: TRBD1 (6 bases). Germline V gene sequence: CDR1 MNHNS, CDR2 SASEGT. Trimming left V 5 bases short and J 7 bases short, with 15 bases between. The length of the CDR3 is 14 residues. The CDR3 protein is CASSWGFQGNEQFF. CDR3 nucleotide sequence: TGTGCCAGCAGTTGGGGTTTCCAGGGGAATGAGCAGTTCTTC.

CDR3 region: CASRRTDQETQYF. For the CDR3, the DNA is TGCGCCAGCAGACGGACAGATCAAGAGACCCAGTACTTC. The rearrangement links TRBV10-2 to TRBJ2-5; the D gene is possibly TRBD1 (6 bases). With 6 bases removed from V and 2 bases from J, the gap between germline ends came to 10 bases. Per the germline V gene, CDR1 is WSHSY and CDR2 is SAAADI. The CDR3 is 13 residues long.

This clone has just one count. The chain carries TRBV11-2 and TRBJ2-1; 8 nucleotides match TRBD2. The ends lost 2 bases at V and 9 bases at J; junction bases unmatched: 3. The CDR3 is 13 residues long. Looked up from germline, CDR1 is SGHAT and CDR2 is FQNNGV. CDR3 in amino acids: CASSLTRGAEQFF. In DNA form, the CDR3 reads TGTGCCAGCAGCTTAACGCGGGGGGCTGAGCAGTTCTTC. Based on the CDR3 plus reference TRBV11-2 and TRBJ2-1, the full variable domain is EAGVAQSPRYKIIEKRQSVAFWCNPISGHATLYWYQQILGQGPKLLIQFQNNGVVDDSQLPKDRFSAERLKGVDSTLKIQPAKLEDSAVYLCASSLTRGAEQFFGPGTRLTVL.

V and J are TRBV7-6 and TRBJ2-1; maybe TRBD1 (5 bases). The V gene lost 5 bases and the J gene lost 4 bases, with 15 bases spanning the gap. This CDR3 region has 15 residues. The germline CDR1 and CDR2 sequences are SGHVS and FNYEAQ. The CDR3 sequence: CASSPDSRLYNEQFF. The CDR3 nucleotides are TGTGCCAGCAGCCCCGACAGCAGACTTTACAATGAGCAGTTCTTC.

The rearrangement joins TRBV7-9 to TRBJ2-1, with a weak D call TRBD1 (5 bases). The germline V and J ends were trimmed by 1 base and 6 bases, with 10 bases remaining between them. CDR3 length: 14 residues. In germline, CDR1 is SEHNR, CDR2 FQNEAQ (reference sequence). For the CDR3, the DNA is TGTGCCAGCAGCTTAGGGGGCTTGACCAATGAGCAGTTCTTC. It specifies CASSLGGLTNEQFF.

The rearrangement links TRBV28 to TRBJ1-5; D is uncertain. Trimming left V 4 bases short and J 11 bases short, with 12 bases between. Germline V gene lookup returns CDR1 MDHEN and CDR2 SYDVKM. This CDR3 is built from 12 residues. The CDR3 reads CASSSAGEAQHF. As DNA, the CDR3 is TGTGCCAGCAGTTCAGCGGGTGAGGCCCAGCATTTT.

This chain joins TRBV7-3 and TRBJ2-1; a possible D gene is TRBD1 (6 bases). The CDR3 consists of 16 residues. Germline loops: CDR1 SGHTA, CDR2 FQGTGA. V dropped 2 bases and J dropped 0 bases, with 11 bases sitting between them. The CDR3 bases are TGTGCCAGCAGCTTATCAAGGGGGAACTCCTACAATGAGCAGTTCTTC. Amino acid sequence: CASSLSRGNSYNEQFF.